This entry lists 26 T cell receptor beta chains sequenced from one sample in a study of shared clonotypes between healthy human individuals. TCRdb keeps only in-frame clones here, not all; method: immunoSEQ multiplex PCR. The data show over a million clones, around 97% seen once. Specimen: naive CD4+ T cells sorted from blood. Subset in this sample: CD45RA+ positively selected. The receptors originated from a man aged 25 to 40 in good health.

This chain uses TRBV29-1 with TRBJ2-1, with 14 bases matching TRBD2. With 7 bases clipped from V and 4 bases from J, the junction kept 15 bases outside the gene matches. The CDR3 covers 18 residues. In germline, CDR1 is SQVTM, CDR2 ANQGSEA. CDR3 DNA: TGCAGCGCCAAATTGGGTAAGGGGACTAGCGGGAGTTACAATGAGCAGTTCTTC. Its translation is CSAKLGKGTSGSYNEQFF.

This chain connects TRBV11-2 to TRBJ2-7; tentative D call: TRBD2 (6 bases). Germline assignment: CDR1 SGHAT and CDR2 FQNNGV. This CDR3 has 15 amino acids. Trimming took off 5 bases at V and 3 bases at J, with 17 bases between the two ends. CDR3 protein: CASSPSRGSYYEQYF. CDR3 bases: TGTGCCAGCAGCCCCTCCCGGGGGAGCTACTACGAGCAGTACTTC.

The sample holds one count of this clone. The V gene is TRBV11-2, the J gene TRBJ2-7; 7 positions match TRBD1. This CDR3 comprises 14 residues. Germline CDR1 SGHAT, CDR2 FQNNGV. The trim removed 6 bases at V and 2 bases at J, leaving 7 bases unmatched. Here the CDR3 DNA reads TGTGCCAGCAGACGTCCGGGACAGACCTACGAGCAGTACTTC. Translated: CASRRPGQTYEQYF.

This rearrangement joins TRBV7-9 to TRBJ1-5; unclear D gene. V gave up 3 bases and J gave up 6 bases, with 6 bases separating them. This CDR3 contains 12 residues. Germline values: CDR1 SEHNR, CDR2 FQNEAQ (reference sequence). This CDR3 reads CASSFFLQPQHF. DNA for the CDR3: TGTGCCAGCAGCTTTTTTCTTCAGCCCCAGCATTTT.

The V call is TRBV10-3, the J call TRBJ2-1, with 10 bases fitting TRBD1. CDR1 is ENHRY and CDR2 is SYGVKD in the germline V gene. With V trimmed by 6 bases and J by 10 bases, 12 bases remained unmatched. The CDR3 consists of 15 residues. The CDR3 DNA is TGTGCCATCAGGGGGGGACAGGGGCCCCCAGTAGAGCAGTTCTTC. This codes for CAIRGGQGPPVEQFF.

In this sample, this clone turned up a few times. The V and J genes are TRBV19 and TRBJ2-1, with 10 bases that match TRBD2. CDR3 length equals 14 residues. Per the germline V gene, CDR1 is LNHDA and CDR2 is SQIVND (reference sequence). J gave up 6 bases and V 5 bases, and 4 bases lay outside the gene matches. The DNA for the CDR3 is TGTGCCAGTAGTGAGGGACTAGCGATCAATGAGCAGTTCTTC. Residues: CASSEGLAINEQFF.

The chain combines TRBV11-2 with TRBJ1-5; the D gene is possibly TRBD1 (5 bases). Per germline, CDR1 SGHAT and CDR2 FQNNGV. The CDR3 is 15 residues long. With 1 base removed from V and 5 bases from J, the gap between germline ends came to 12 bases. In DNA form, the CDR3 reads TGTGCCAGCAGCTTAGTTCGTCAGGGTGATCAGCCCCAGCATTTT. It specifies CASSLVRQGDQPQHF.

This CDR3 reads CASSLAAYSETQYF. In DNA form, the CDR3 reads TGCGCCAGCAGCTTGGCTGCCTACTCGGAGACCCAGTACTTC. The chain uses TRBV5-1 and TRBJ2-5; D gene unclear. The CDR3 has 14 residues. The germline gives CDR1 SGHRS, CDR2 YFSETQ. The germline V and J ends were trimmed by 0 bases and 5 bases, with 11 bases remaining between them.

J is TRBJ2-3 and V is TRBV18; D remains ambiguous. Germline V CDR1 and CDR2: KGHSH, LQKENI. The CDR3 runs to 11 residues. Deletions cut 4 bases from V and 4 bases from J, with 3 bases between. Here the CDR3 reads CASSLADTQYF. The DNA of the CDR3 is TGTGCCAGCTCACTAGCAGATACGCAGTATTTT.

The chain combines TRBV2 with TRBJ2-1; TRBD1 aligns across 7 bases. The junction had 5 bases not matched to a gene; V was cut back by 6 bases and J by 6 bases. Per the germline V gene, CDR1 is SNHLY and CDR2 is FYNNEI. The CDR3 has 13 amino acids. The DNA for the CDR3 is TGTGCCAGCAGGGAAAGACAGGGCAATGAGCAGTTCTTC. Translation gives CASRERQGNEQFF.

This chain joins TRBV4-1 and TRBJ1-2; D is ambiguous. Germline lookup yields CDR1 MGHRA and CDR2 YSYEKL. Trimming took off 3 bases at V and 3 bases at J, with 20 bases between the two ends. This CDR3 is 17 amino acids long. Written as DNA, the CDR3 is TGCGCCAGCAGCCAGCAAATCGCGCCACCGTGGGACTATGGCTACACCTTC. Translation gives CASSQQIAPPWDYGYTF.

The chain has TRBV18 and TRBJ1-5; D might be TRBD1 (5 bases). The CDR3 length is 15 residues. V lost 3 bases to trimming and J lost 4 bases, with 13 bases between them. The germline V gene has CDR1 KGHSH and CDR2 LQKENI. The CDR3 DNA is TGTGCCAGCTCACCCCCCCCCGGACAAAATCAGCCCCAGCATTTT. The encoded protein is CASSPPPGQNQPQHF.

This clone was seen only once. The gene calls are TRBV7-9 and TRBJ2-5; D is uncertain. CDR3 length: 14 residues. V lost 6 bases and J 2 bases, leaving 13 bases between the germline ends. Germline V gene sequence: CDR1 SEHNR, CDR2 FQNEAQ (reference sequence). For the CDR3, the DNA is TGTGCCAGCAGTCCCAGGTCCGTTCAAGAGACCCAGTACTTC. Translating it yields CASSPRSVQETQYF.

This chain links TRBV19 with TRBJ2-6; D not resolved. The germline V gene encodes CDR1 LNHDA and CDR2 SQIVND (reference sequence). This CDR3 contains 16 residues. Trimming shortened V by 5 bases and J by 0 bases, and 11 bases separated the two germline ends. The CDR3: CASSGFRTSGANVLTF. The CDR3 region has the DNA TGTGCCAGTAGTGGGTTCAGGACCTCTGGGGCCAACGTCCTGACTTTC.

With regard to this clone: The sample contains more than one DNA sequence encoding this CDR3. J is TRBJ2-5 and V is TRBV20-1, with D tentatively TRBD2 (6 bases). Germline lookup yields CDR1 DFQATT and CDR2 SNEGSKA (reference sequence). The CDR3 consists of 11 residues. Deletions cut 7 bases from V and 4 bases from J, with 10 bases between. DNA of the CDR3: TGCAGTGGGGGGGTGGGAGAGACCCAGTACTTC. Translating gives CSGGVGETQYF.

The chain combines TRBV11-2 with TRBJ2-1; no clear D gene. The V gene's germline CDR1 is SGHAT and CDR2 FQNNGV. The CDR3 length is 17 residues. V was trimmed by 1 base and J by 0 bases, leaving 13 bases between them. CDR3 in amino acids: CASSLGAGLSSYNEQFF. The CDR3 DNA is TGTGCCAGCAGCTTAGGGGCAGGCCTAAGCTCCTACAATGAGCAGTTCTTC.

This chain uses TRBV4-1 with TRBJ1-6; D not resolved. V was pared by 4 bases and J by 4 bases, with 5 bases between. CDR3 length: 13 amino acids. Germline lookup yields CDR1 MGHRA and CDR2 YSYEKL. CDR3 coding DNA: TGCGCCAGCAGCCGGGTGTATAATTCACCCCTCCACTTT. The encoded protein is CASSRVYNSPLHF.

The chain has TRBV15 and TRBJ1-2; D gene ambiguous. The V gene's germline CDR1 is LNHNV and CDR2 YYDKDF (reference sequence). Trimming removed 1 base at V and 4 bases at J, with 22 bases between. The CDR3 runs to 18 residues. CDR3 in amino acids: CATSRGRLGDRLFYGYTF. The CDR3 coding sequence is TGTGCCACCAGCAGAGGCCGACTAGGCGACCGGTTGTTCTATGGCTACACCTTC.

J is TRBJ2-1 and V is TRBV28, with TRBD2 matching 8 bases. Trimming took 5 bases from V and 6 from J; bases not matched to a gene: 18. This CDR3 is 18 amino acids long. CDR1 and CDR2 (germline): MDHEN, SYDVKM. The CDR3: CASSPRTPAGALRNEQFF. CDR3 nucleotide sequence: TGTGCCAGCAGTCCGCGTACGCCAGCGGGAGCCCTACGCAATGAGCAGTTCTTC.

The J gene is TRBJ2-3, the V gene TRBV6-1; 10 bases align to TRBD2. The CDR3 extends over 15 amino acids. Per germline, CDR1 MNHNS and CDR2 SASEGT. V lost 8 bases and J lost 2; bases outside the gene matches: 7. As DNA, the CDR3 is TGTGCCAGCCAGCGGGGGGGACAGGACACAGATACGCAGTATTTT. As protein: CASQRGGQDTDTQYF.

The CDR3, as DNA: TGTGCCAGCAGACCTAGGGGGCGTAATCAGCCCCAGCATTTT. It translates to CASRPRGRNQPQHF. The chain employs TRBV27 and TRBJ1-5; 7 bases are a match to TRBD1. V gave up 6 bases and J gave up 4 bases; unmatched junction bases: 6. The germline gives CDR1 MNHEY, CDR2 SMNVEV (reference sequence). The length of the CDR3 is 14 residues.

The V and J genes are TRBV5-4 and TRBJ1-1, with a tentative D call TRBD1 (5 bases). CDR1 SGHNT and CDR2 YYREEE come from the germline V gene (reference sequence). V dropped 0 bases and J dropped 0 bases, with 9 bases sitting between them. This CDR3 is 15 amino acids long. The CDR3 loop reads CASSLVPRVNTEAFF. In nucleotides, the CDR3 is TGTGCCAGCAGCTTGGTCCCCAGGGTGAACACTGAAGCTTTCTTT.

J is TRBJ2-5 and V is TRBV5-4, with 16 bases that match TRBD2. The trim removed 4 bases at V and 5 bases at J, leaving 5 bases unmatched. The CDR3 is made up of 16 amino acids. Germline CDR1 is SGHNT and CDR2 is YYREEE (reference sequence). The CDR3 protein is CASSQGLAGGPETQYF. CDR3 in DNA: TGTGCCAGCAGCCAGGGACTAGCGGGAGGGCCCGAGACCCAGTACTTC.

The V and J genes are TRBV6-5 and TRBJ2-7; 8 bases line up with TRBD2. V was clipped by 5 bases and J by 2 bases; unmatched bases: 5. Germline V CDR1 and CDR2: MNHEY, SVGAGI. This CDR3 contains 14 residues. The CDR3 region is CASSVAGSAYEQYF. The CDR3 coding sequence is TGTGCCAGCAGTGTAGCGGGAAGCGCCTACGAGCAGTACTTC.

V gene TRBV6-5 combines with J gene TRBJ2-3; tentative D call: TRBD2 (6 bases). With 6 bases removed from V and 2 bases from J, the gap between germline ends came to 12 bases. The CDR3 contains 14 residues. Germline V lookup: CDR1 MNHEY, CDR2 SVGAGI. CDR3 sequence (DNA): TGTGCCAGCAGCCAAAGACTAGTCACAGATACGCAGTATTTT. Translation gives CASSQRLVTDTQYF.

As concerns this clone: In the same sample, other DNA sequences code for this CDR3. The rearrangement joins TRBV9 to TRBJ1-4; D unclear. The CDR3 is 14 amino acids. V was clipped by 0 bases and J by 0 bases, with 3 bases between them. Germline V gene data show CDR1 as SGDLS and CDR2 as YYNGEE. The CDR3: CASSVAATNEKLFF. CDR3 sequence (DNA): TGTGCCAGCAGCGTAGCAGCAACTAATGAAAAACTGTTTTTT. Supplemented by reference TRBV9 and TRBJ1-4, the full variable domain reads DSGVTQTPKHLITATGQRVTLRCSPRSGDLSVYWYQQSLDQGLQFLIQYYNGEERAKGNILERFSAQQFPDLHSELNLSSLELGDSALYFCASSVAATNEKLFFGSGTQLSVL.